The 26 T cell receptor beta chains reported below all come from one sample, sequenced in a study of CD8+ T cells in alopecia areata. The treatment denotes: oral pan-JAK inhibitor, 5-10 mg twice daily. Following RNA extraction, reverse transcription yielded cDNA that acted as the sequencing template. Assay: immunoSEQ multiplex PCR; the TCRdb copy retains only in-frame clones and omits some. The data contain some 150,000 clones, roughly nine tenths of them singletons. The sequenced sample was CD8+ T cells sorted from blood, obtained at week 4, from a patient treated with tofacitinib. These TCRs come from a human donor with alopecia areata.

CDR3 sequence reads: CASSQDPLANTEAFF. As DNA, the CDR3 is TGCGCCAGCAGCCAAGATCCCCTGGCGAACACTGAAGCTTTCTTT. The rearrangement uses TRBV4-1 and TRBJ1-1; D ambiguous. The germline CDR1 and CDR2 sequences are MGHRA and YSYEKL. Trimming took off 0 bases at V and 1 base at J, with 9 bases between the two ends. The CDR3 loop spans 15 amino acids.

The DNA of the CDR3 is TGTGCCAGCAGCTTAGCGGTCGGACAGGACAGTACCTACGAGCAGTACTTC. Translated: CASSLAVGQDSTYEQYF. The rearrangement joins TRBV11-1 to TRBJ2-7, with 7 bases aligning to TRBD1. After removal of 0 bases from V and 2 bases from J, the junction contained 10 bases not matched to a gene. Germline V gives CDR1 SGHAT, CDR2 FQDESV (reference sequence). There are 17 residues in the CDR3.

The CDR3: CASSSSGTGLVEQYF. The CDR3 nucleotides read TGTGCCAGCAGCTCCTCCGGGACAGGGCTGGTCGAGCAGTACTTC. The rearrangement joins TRBV13 to TRBJ2-7, with TRBD1 matching 9 bases. CDR3 length: 15 amino acids. Per germline, CDR1 PRHDT and CDR2 FYEKMQ (reference sequence). V was pared by 4 bases and J by 6 bases, with 10 bases of the junction left unmatched.

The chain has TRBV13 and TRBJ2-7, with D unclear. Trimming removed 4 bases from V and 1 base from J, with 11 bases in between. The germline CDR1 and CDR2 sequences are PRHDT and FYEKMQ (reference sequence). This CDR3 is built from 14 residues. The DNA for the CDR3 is TGTGCCAGCAGCTCCCCCGGGTCTTCCTACGAGCAGTACTTC. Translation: CASSSPGSSYEQYF.

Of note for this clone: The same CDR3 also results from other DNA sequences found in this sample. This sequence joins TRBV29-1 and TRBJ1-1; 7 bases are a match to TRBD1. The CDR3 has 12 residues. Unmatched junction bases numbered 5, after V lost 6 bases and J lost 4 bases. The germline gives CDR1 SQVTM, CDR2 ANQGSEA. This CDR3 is CSVVQGGTEAFF. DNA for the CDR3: TGCAGCGTCGTTCAGGGGGGCACTGAAGCTTTCTTT.

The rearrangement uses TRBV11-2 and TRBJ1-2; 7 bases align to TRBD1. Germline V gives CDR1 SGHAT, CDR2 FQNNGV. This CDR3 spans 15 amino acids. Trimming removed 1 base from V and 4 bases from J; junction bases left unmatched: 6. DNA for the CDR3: TGTGCCAGCAGCTTAGGCGAGACAGGGAGCTATGGCTACACCTTC. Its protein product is CASSLGETGSYGYTF. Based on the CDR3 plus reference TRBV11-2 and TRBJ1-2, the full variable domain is EAGVAQSPRYKIIEKRQSVAFWCNPISGHATLYWYQQILGQGPKLLIQFQNNGVVDDSQLPKDRFSAERLKGVDSTLKIQPAKLEDSAVYLCASSLGETGSYGYTFGSGTRLTVV.

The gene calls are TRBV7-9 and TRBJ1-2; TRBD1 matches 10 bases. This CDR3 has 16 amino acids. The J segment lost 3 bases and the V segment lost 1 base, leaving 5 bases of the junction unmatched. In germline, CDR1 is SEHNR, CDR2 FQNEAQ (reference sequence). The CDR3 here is CASSLVGDRGDYGYTF. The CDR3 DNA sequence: TGTGCCAGCAGCTTAGTTGGGGACAGGGGAGACTATGGCTACACCTTC.

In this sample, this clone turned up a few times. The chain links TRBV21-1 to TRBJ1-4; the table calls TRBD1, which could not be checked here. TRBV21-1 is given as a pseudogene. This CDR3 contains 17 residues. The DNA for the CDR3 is TGTGCCAGCAGCAAAGGGCTATGTGGGACAGCGAATGAAAAACTGTTTTTT. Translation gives CASSKGLCGTANEKLFF.

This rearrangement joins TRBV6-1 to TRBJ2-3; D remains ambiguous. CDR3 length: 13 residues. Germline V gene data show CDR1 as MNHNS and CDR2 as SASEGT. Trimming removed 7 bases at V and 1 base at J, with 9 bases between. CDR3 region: CASTRFGTDTQYF. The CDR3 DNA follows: TGTGCCAGCACCCGGTTCGGCACAGATACGCAGTATTTT.

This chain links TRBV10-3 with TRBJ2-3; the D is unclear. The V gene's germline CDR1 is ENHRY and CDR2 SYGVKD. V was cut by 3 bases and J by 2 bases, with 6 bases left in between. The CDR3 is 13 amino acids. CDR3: CAISDSPTDTQYF. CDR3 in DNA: TGTGCCATCAGTGATTCCCCCACAGATACGCAGTATTTT.

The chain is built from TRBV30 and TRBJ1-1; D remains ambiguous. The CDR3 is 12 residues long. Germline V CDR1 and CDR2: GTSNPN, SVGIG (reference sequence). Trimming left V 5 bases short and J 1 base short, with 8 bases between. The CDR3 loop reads CAWERGNTEAFF. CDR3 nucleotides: TGTGCCTGGGAGCGGGGGAACACTGAAGCTTTCTTT.

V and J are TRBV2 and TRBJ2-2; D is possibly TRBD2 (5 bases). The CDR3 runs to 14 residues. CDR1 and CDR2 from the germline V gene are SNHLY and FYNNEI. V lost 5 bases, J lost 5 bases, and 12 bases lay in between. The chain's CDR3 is CASSSSRSTGELFF. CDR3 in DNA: TGTGCCAGCAGTTCTAGCAGGAGTACCGGGGAGCTGTTTTTT.

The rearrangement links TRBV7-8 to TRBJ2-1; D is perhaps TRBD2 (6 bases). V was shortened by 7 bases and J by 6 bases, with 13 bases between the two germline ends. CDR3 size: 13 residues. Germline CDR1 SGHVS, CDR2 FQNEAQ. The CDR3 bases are TGTGCCAGCAACCGGGACTCGCCCAATGAGCAGTTCTTC. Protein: CASNRDSPNEQFF.

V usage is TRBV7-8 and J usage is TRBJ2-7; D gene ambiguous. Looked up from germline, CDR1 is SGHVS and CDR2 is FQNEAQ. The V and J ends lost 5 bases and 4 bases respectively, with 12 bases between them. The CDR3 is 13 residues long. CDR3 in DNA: TGTGCCAGCAGCACCCAAATTTGGTACGAGCAGTACTTC. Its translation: CASSTQIWYEQYF.

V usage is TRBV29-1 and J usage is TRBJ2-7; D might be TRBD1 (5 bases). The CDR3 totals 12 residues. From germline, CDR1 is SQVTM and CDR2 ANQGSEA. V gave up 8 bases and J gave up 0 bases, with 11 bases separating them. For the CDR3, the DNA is TGCAGCCTCAGGGATACCTCCTACGAGCAGTACTTC. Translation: CSLRDTSYEQYF.

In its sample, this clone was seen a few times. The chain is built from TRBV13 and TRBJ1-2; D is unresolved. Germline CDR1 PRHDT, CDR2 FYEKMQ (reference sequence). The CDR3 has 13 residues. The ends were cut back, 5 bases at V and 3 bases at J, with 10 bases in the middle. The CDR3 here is CASSQPKYYGYTF. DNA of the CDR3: TGTGCCAGCAGCCAGCCCAAGTACTATGGCTACACCTTC. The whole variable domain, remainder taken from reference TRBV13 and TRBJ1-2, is AAGVIQSPRHLIKEKRETATLKCYPIPRHDTVYWYQQGPGQDPQFLISFYEKMQSDKGSIPDRFSAQQFSDYHSELNMSSLELGDSALYFCASSQPKYYGYTFGSGTRLTVV.

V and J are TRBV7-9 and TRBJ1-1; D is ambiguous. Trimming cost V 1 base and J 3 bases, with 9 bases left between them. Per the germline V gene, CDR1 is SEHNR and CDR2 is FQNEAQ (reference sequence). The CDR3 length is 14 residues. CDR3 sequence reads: CASSLDFGDTEAFF. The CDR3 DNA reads TGTGCCAGCAGCTTAGACTTTGGGGACACTGAAGCTTTCTTT.

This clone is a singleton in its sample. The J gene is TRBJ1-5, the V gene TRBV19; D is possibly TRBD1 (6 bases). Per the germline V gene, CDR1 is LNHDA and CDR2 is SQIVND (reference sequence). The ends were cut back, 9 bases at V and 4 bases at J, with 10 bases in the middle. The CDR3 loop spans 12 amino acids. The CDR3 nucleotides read TGTGCCAGCAAAACAGGGAATCAGCCCCAGCATTTT. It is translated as CASKTGNQPQHF.

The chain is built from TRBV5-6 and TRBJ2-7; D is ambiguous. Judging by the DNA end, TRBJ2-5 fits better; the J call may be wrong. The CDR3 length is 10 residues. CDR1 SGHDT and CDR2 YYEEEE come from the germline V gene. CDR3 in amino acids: CASSGETQYF. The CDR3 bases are TGTGCCAGCAGCGGAGAGACCCAGTACTTC.

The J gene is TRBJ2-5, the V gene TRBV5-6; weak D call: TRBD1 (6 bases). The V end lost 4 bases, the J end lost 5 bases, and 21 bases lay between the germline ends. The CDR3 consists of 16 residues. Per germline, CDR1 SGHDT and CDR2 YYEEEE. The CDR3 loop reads CASSDTRDIPLETQYF. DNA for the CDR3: TGTGCCAGCAGCGATACCAGGGACATCCCATTGGAGACCCAGTACTTC.

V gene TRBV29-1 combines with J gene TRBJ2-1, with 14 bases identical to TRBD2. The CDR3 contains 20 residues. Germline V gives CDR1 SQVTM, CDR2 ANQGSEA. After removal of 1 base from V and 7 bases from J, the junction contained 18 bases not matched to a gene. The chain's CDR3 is CSVEARRDRGLAGVGNEQFF. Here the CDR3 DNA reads TGCAGCGTTGAAGCCCGCCGGGACAGGGGACTAGCGGGAGTTGGTAATGAGCAGTTCTTC.

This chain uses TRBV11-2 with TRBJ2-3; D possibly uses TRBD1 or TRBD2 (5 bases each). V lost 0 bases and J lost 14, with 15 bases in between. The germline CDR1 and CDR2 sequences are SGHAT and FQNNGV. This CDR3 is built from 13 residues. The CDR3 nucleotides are TGTGCCAGCAGCTTAGATTTGGGGCCTGGGAGGTATTTT. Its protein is CASSLDLGPGRYF. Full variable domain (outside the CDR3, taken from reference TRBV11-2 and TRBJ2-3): EAGVAQSPRYKIIEKRQSVAFWCNPISGHATLYWYQQILGQGPKLLIQFQNNGVVDDSQLPKDRFSAERLKGVDSTLKIQPAKLEDSAVYLCASSLDLGPGRYFGPGTRLTVL.

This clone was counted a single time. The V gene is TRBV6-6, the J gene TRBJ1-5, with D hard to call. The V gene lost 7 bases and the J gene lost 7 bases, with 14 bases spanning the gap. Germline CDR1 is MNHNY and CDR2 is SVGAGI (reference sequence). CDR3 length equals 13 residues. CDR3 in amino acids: CASNHELGQPQHF. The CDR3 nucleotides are TGTGCCAGCAACCATGAATTGGGACAGCCCCAGCATTTT.

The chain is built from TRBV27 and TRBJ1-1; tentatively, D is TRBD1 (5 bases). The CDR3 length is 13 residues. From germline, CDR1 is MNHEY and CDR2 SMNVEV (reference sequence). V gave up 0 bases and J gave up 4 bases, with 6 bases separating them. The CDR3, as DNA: TGTGCCAGCAGTTTATCGGGGGGCACTGAAGCTTTCTTT. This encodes CASSLSGGTEAFF.

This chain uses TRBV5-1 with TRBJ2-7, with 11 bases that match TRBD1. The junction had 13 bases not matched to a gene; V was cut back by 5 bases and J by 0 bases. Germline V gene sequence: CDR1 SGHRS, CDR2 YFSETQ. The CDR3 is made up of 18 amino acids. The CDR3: CASRYTILGTGGSYEQYF. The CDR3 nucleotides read TGCGCCAGCAGGTACACGATCCTCGGGACAGGGGGCTCCTACGAGCAGTACTTC.

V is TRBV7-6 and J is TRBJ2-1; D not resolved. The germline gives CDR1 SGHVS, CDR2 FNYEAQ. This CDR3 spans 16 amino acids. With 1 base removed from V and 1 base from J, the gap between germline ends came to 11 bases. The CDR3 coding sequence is TGTGCCAGCAGCTTAGGTGACGGATTATCCTACAATGAGCAGTTCTTC. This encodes CASSLGDGLSYNEQFF.